What follows are 14 T cell receptor beta chains derived from one specimen sequenced in a study of blood T cell repertoires in COVID-19. Generated by immunoSEQ multiplex PCR, the TCRdb table keeps only in-frame clones and is missing some. The sample yields just under 250,000 clones, about 86% seen once. Material for sequencing was peripheral blood. All receptors derive from a woman aged 30 to 39 who had recovered from COVID-19.

The chain combines TRBV5-1 with TRBJ1-3; maybe TRBD1 (6 bases). CDR1 SGHRS and CDR2 YFSETQ come from the germline V gene. The CDR3 is made up of 16 amino acids. V was clipped by 0 bases and J by 2 bases, with 12 bases between them. Written as DNA, the CDR3 is TGCGCCAGCAGCTTGGATGTGGGGGCGGCTGGAAACACCATATATTTT. It encodes CASSLDVGAAGNTIYF.

The chain has TRBV6-5 and TRBJ1-1, with D possibly TRBD1 on 6 matching bases. V gave up 7 bases and J gave up 1 base, with 16 bases separating them. The CDR3 loop spans 15 amino acids. From germline, CDR1 is MNHEY and CDR2 SVGAGI. CDR3: CASTRGGARNTEAFF. The CDR3 DNA sequence: TGTGCCAGCACGCGAGGGGGGGCACGGAACACTGAAGCTTTCTTT.

This clone was found once. The chain has TRBV12-2 and TRBJ2-5; the table's D call, TRBD2, was not checked against the DNA. TRBV12-2 is classified as a pseudogene. The CDR3 totals 13 residues. The CDR3 protein is CASRGGARETQYF. The CDR3 DNA follows: TGTGCAAGTCGGGGGGGAGCGCGAGAGACCCAGTACTTC.

The rearrangement joins TRBV19 to TRBJ2-1; 11 bases line up with TRBD2. The CDR3 is 15 amino acids. The germline V gene has CDR1 LNHDA and CDR2 SQIVND (reference sequence). The V gene end was trimmed by 5 bases and the J gene end by 8 bases; junction bases not matched to a gene: 8. The CDR3 loop is CASSVLAGERDEQFF. The CDR3 DNA reads as TGTGCCAGTAGTGTACTAGCGGGAGAAAGGGATGAGCAGTTCTTC.

This clone has a count of ten or more. The chain links TRBV27 to TRBJ1-2, with unresolved D. Trimming removed 7 bases from V and 6 bases from J, with 18 bases in between. The CDR3 totals 14 residues. Germline CDR1 is MNHEY and CDR2 is SMNVEV (reference sequence). CDR3 sequence reads: CASTTSFRTDGYTF. CDR3 nucleotide sequence: TGTGCCAGCACCACTTCTTTCCGAACTGATGGCTACACCTTC.

Written as DNA, the CDR3 is TGCAGCGTCGCCGGGACAGGGCCCTATGGCTACACCTTC. Protein sequence: CSVAGTGPYGYTF. V gene TRBV29-1 combines with J gene TRBJ1-2; 9 bases align to TRBD1. The CDR3 contains 13 residues. Germline lookup yields CDR1 SQVTM and CDR2 ANQGSEA. V gave up 6 bases and J gave up 4 bases; unmatched junction bases: 6.

The rearrangement uses TRBV5-1 and TRBJ2-5; 8 nucleotides agree with TRBD1. Germline CDR1 reads SGHRS; CDR2 reads YFSETQ. The CDR3 totals 17 residues. Unmatched junction bases numbered 9, after V lost 1 base and J lost 1 base. CDR3 in DNA: TGCGCCAGCAGCTTGTTGGGGGGACAGGCGGCCCAAGAGACCCAGTACTTC. Translated: CASSLLGGQAAQETQYF.

The V and J genes are TRBV4-1 and TRBJ1-2; 8 nucleotides line up with TRBD1. From germline, CDR1 is MGHRA and CDR2 YSYEKL. The CDR3 length is 13 residues. Unmatched junction bases numbered 2, after V lost 6 bases and J lost 2 bases. The CDR3 nucleotides read TGCGCCAGCAGACGGACAGGGAACTATGGCTACACCTTC. This codes for CASRRTGNYGYTF.

This chain uses TRBV3-1 (or the pseudogene TRBV3-2) with TRBJ2-1; TRBD2 aligns across 8 bases. There are 17 residues in the CDR3. The germline V gene has CDR1 LGHDT and CDR2 YNNKEL (reference sequence). The V gene end was trimmed by 1 base and the J gene end by 3 bases; junction bases not matched to a gene: 8. The CDR3 spells CASSQVQRGGRYNEQFF. DNA for the CDR3: TGTGCCAGCAGCCAAGTTCAACGGGGGGGCCGCTACAATGAGCAGTTCTTC.

V and J are TRBV6-6 and TRBJ1-5; the match to TRBD1 covers 10 bases. Germline assignment: CDR1 MNHNY and CDR2 SVGAGI (reference sequence). This CDR3 is built from 15 residues. V lost 6 bases, J lost 0 bases, and 2 bases stayed unmatched. CDR3 coding DNA: TGTGCCAGCAGCCGGGACAGGGGTAGCAATCAGCCCCAGCATTTT. It translates to CASSRDRGSNQPQHF.

V usage is TRBV6-5 and J usage is TRBJ2-7; D unclear. Per germline, CDR1 MNHEY and CDR2 SVGAGI. CDR3 length: 11 amino acids. The V and J ends lost 7 bases and 3 bases respectively, with 7 bases between them. The CDR3 DNA follows: TGTGCCAGCAAGCTAAGCTACGAGCAGTACTTC. Translated: CASKLSYEQYF.

The J gene is TRBJ1-4, the V gene TRBV6-5; D is uncertain. Trimming took off 2 bases at V and 4 bases at J, with 8 bases between the two ends. Germline V gives CDR1 MNHEY, CDR2 SVGAGI. CDR3 length: 14 residues. As DNA, the CDR3 is TGTGCCAGCAGTTACGAGGCAGATAATGAAAAACTGTTTTTT. Translation: CASSYEADNEKLFF.

The chain recombines TRBV4-2 with TRBJ2-1; a weak D match, TRBD2 (6 bases). V gave up 4 bases and J gave up 0 bases, with 10 bases separating them. This CDR3 spans 15 amino acids. Looked up from germline, CDR1 is LGHNA and CDR2 is YNFKEQ. CDR3 bases: TGTGCCAGCAGCCGGGACTGGAGCTCCTACAATGAGCAGTTCTTC. Protein sequence: CASSRDWSSYNEQFF.

The chain employs TRBV19 and TRBJ2-7, with D possibly TRBD2 on 5 matching bases. Trimming cost V 5 bases and J 2 bases, with 13 bases left between them. The V gene's germline CDR1 is LNHDA and CDR2 SQIVND (reference sequence). The CDR3 is 14 residues long. The CDR3 bases are TGTGCCAGTAGTGACTATGATAGCGCCTACGAGCAGTACTTC. Residues: CASSDYDSAYEQYF.